These T cell receptor beta chains were read from a single sample in a study of CD8 T cells in Susac syndrome. TCRdb processed the immunoSEQ multiplex PCR reads anew with MiXCR; each CDR3 protein has one entry. The repertoire holds 150,000 to 200,000 distinct CDR3 sequences, about 90% seen once, with around 0.08% in the top ten. Material: CD4+ T cells from PBMCs. Receptors were obtained from a human donor in good health. CDR3s include the opening cysteine and the closing phenylalanine or tryptophan. D genes are given only for firm matches. Some rows mark clone size as missing; the rest say once, few, many or name a class of expanded clone.

d_gene | j_gene | v_gene | abundance | CDR3aa | CDR3nt
TRBD1 | TRBJ2-7 | TRBV6-2/TRBV6-3 | once | CASSYSPNRGASYEQYF | TGTGCCAGCAGTTACTCACCCAACAGGGGGGCGTCCTACGAGCAGTACTTC
- | TRBJ1-6 | TRBV4-3 | - | CASSWGGENSPLHF | TGCGCCAGCAGTTGGGGCGGTGAAAATTCACCCCTCCACTTT
- | TRBJ2-5 | TRBV12-3/TRBV12-4 | few | CASSLAGTQETQYF | TGTGCCAGCAGTTTAGCTGGAACCCAAGAGACCCAGTACTTC
TRBD2 | TRBJ2-7 | TRBV6-1 | - | CASSVTSGTSSYEQYF | TGTGCCAGCAGTGTAACCTCCGGGACTAGCTCCTACGAGCAGTACTTC
- | TRBJ1-6 | TRBV7-9 | once | CASSSPGDSVNNSPLHF | TGTGCCAGCAGCTCCCCGGGAGATTCTGTGAATAATTCACCCCTCCACTTT
- | TRBJ1-6 | TRBV19 | - | CASSPGTVNNSPLHF | TGTGCCAGTAGTCCCGGGACGGTAAATAATTCACCCCTCCACTTT
- | TRBJ2-1 | TRBV4-3 | - | CASSQEVGAYNEQFF | TGCGCCAGCAGCCAAGAAGTGGGGGCGTACAATGAGCAGTTCTTC
- | TRBJ2-5 | TRBV19 | - | CASRQRGGRETQYF | TGTGCCAGTAGACAACGTGGGGGCAGAGAGACCCAGTACTTC
TRBD1 | TRBJ2-7 | TRBV20-1 | - | CSARRQGVYEQYF | TGCAGTGCTAGGCGACAGGGGGTCTACGAGCAGTACTTC
TRBD1 | TRBJ2-2 | TRBV28 | - | CASSSWGTGGTGELFF | TGTGCCAGCAGTTCGTGGGGGACAGGGGGGACCGGGGAGCTGTTTTTT
TRBD1 | TRBJ2-7 | TRBV10-3 | - | CAISEGTDYEQYF | TGTGCCATCAGTGAAGGGACAGATTACGAGCAGTACTTC
- | TRBJ1-3 | TRBV18 | - | CASTPTLLGGTGNTIYF | TGTGCCAGCACACCGACCCTGCTGGGGGGGACTGGAAACACCATATATTTT
- | TRBJ1-4 | TRBV28 | once | CASTTQGDEKLFF | TGTGCCAGCACCACCCAGGGAGATGAAAAACTGTTTTTT
TRBD1 | TRBJ1-6 | TRBV2 | - | CAVQGASSYNSPLHF | TGTGCCGTACAGGGGGCCAGCTCCTATAATTCACCCCTCCACTTT
- | TRBJ1-5 | TRBV19 | - | CASTSRRGGNQPQHF | TGTGCCAGTACCAGCAGGAGGGGGGGCAATCAGCCCCAGCATTTT
- | TRBJ1-2 | TRBV18 | once | CASSPPYSHLYGYTF | TGTGCCAGCTCACCACCCTACTCCCATTTATATGGCTACACCTTC
- | TRBJ2-7 | TRBV2 | few | CASRETTQALYEQYF | TGTGCCAGCAGAGAGACTACCCAGGCCTTATACGAGCAGTACTTC
- | TRBJ2-7 | TRBV5-1 | - | CASSLDNEQYF | TGCGCCAGCAGCTTGGACAACGAGCAGTACTTC
TRBD2 | TRBJ2-7 | TRBV5-1 | few | CASSLVTSGSYEQYF | TGCGCCAGCAGCTTGGTTACTAGCGGCTCCTACGAGCAGTACTTC
TRBD2 | TRBJ2-1 | TRBV20-1 | once | CSATAGTSGNEQFF | TGCAGTGCTACGGCCGGGACTAGCGGCAATGAGCAGTTCTTC
TRBD1 | TRBJ2-1 | TRBV5-1 | - | CASSKGQGGSYNEQFF | TGCGCCAGCAGCAAGGGACAGGGAGGGTCCTACAATGAGCAGTTCTTC
- | TRBJ1-5 | TRBV14 | - | CASSQVSQTNQPQHF | TGTGCCAGCAGCCAAGTGAGTCAAACCAATCAGCCCCAGCATTTT
- | TRBJ1-1 | TRBV2 | - | CASSSSMNTEAFF | TGTGCCAGCAGCTCTTCGATGAACACTGAAGCTTTCTTT
- | TRBJ2-3 | TRBV3-1 | - | CASSQGTGTDTQYF | TGTGCCAGCAGCCAAGGGACAGGCACAGATACGCAGTATTTT
- | TRBJ1-2 | TRBV19 | - | CASSFGGNYGYTF | TGTGCCTCCTCCTTTGGCGGGAACTATGGCTACACCTTC
TRBD1 | TRBJ2-1 | TRBV3-1 | - | CASSRDMGQGAVEQFF | TGTGCCAGCAGCCGGGATATGGGACAGGGGGCAGTTGAGCAGTTCTTC
- | TRBJ2-4 | TRBV5-1 | - | CASSSGQGKAIQYF | TGCGCCAGCAGTTCGGGACAAGGGAAGGCCATTCAGTACTTC
- | TRBJ2-7 | TRBV10-1 | - | CASSESGDRDEQYF | TGCGCCAGCAGTGAGTCTGGGGATAGGGACGAGCAGTACTTC
- | TRBJ2-3 | TRBV2 | - | CASSEAGGTDTQYF | TGTGCCAGCAGTGAAGCGGGGGGCACAGATACGCAGTATTTT
TRBD1 | TRBJ2-7 | TRBV19 | once | CASSIAGTGVYEQYF | TGTGCCAGTAGTATAGCCGGGACAGGGGTCTACGAGCAGTACTTC
- | TRBJ2-1 | TRBV19 | once | CASSMGPSEQFF | TGTGCCAGTAGTATGGGACCCTCTGAGCAGTTCTTC
- | TRBJ2-2 | TRBV4-3 | - | CASSQGGGDTGELFF | TGCGCCAGCAGCCAAGGTGGCGGGGACACCGGGGAGCTGTTTTTT
- | TRBJ1-1 | TRBV23-1 | - | CASTLRRGEAFF | TGCGCCAGCACCCTACGGAGGGGGGAAGCTTTCTTT
TRBD2 | TRBJ2-2 | TRBV4-1 | - | CASSQRSGGANTGELFF | TGCGCCAGCAGCCAAAGAAGCGGGGGGGCGAACACCGGGGAGCTGTTTTTT
- | TRBJ1-5 | TRBV20-1 | - | CSAKRVTQHF | TGCAGTGCCAAGAGAGTGACCCAGCATTTT
TRBD1 | TRBJ2-1 | TRBV29-1 | - | CSVQQRTGDYNEQFF | TGCAGCGTCCAACAAAGGACAGGAGATTACAATGAGCAGTTCTTC
- | TRBJ1-4 | TRBV9 | - | CASSVAQVGGIEKLFF | TGTGCCAGCAGCGTAGCCCAGGTCGGAGGGATTGAAAAACTGTTTTTT
- | TRBJ1-2 | TRBV10-3 | - | CATGRDTVNYGYTF | TGTGCCACCGGCCGGGACACGGTTAACTATGGCTACACCTTC
- | TRBJ1-3 | TRBV3-1 | - | CASSQIYTSGNTIYF | TGTGCCAGCAGCCAGATCTATACCTCTGGAAACACCATATATTTT
TRBD1 | TRBJ2-1 | TRBV29-1 | - | CSVERDRGNEQFF | TGCAGCGTTGAAAGGGACAGGGGCAATGAGCAGTTCTTC
- | TRBJ1-1 | TRBV11-2 | - | CASSGRIISNTEAFF | TGTGCCAGCAGCGGACGGATAATTTCGAACACTGAAGCTTTCTTT
- | TRBJ1-1 | TRBV6-2/TRBV6-3 | once | CASSSSPQEAFF | TGTGCCAGCAGTTCATCCCCGCAGGAAGCTTTCTTT
TRBD2 | TRBJ2-1 | TRBV12-3/TRBV12-4 | - | CASSLRLAGGPQFF | TGTGCCAGCAGTCTAAGACTAGCGGGGGGCCCTCAGTTCTTC
- | TRBJ1-2 | TRBV12-3/TRBV12-4 | - | CASSLGSTYGYTF | TGTGCCAGCAGTTTGGGCAGCACCTATGGCTACACCTTC
- | TRBJ1-1 | TRBV6-1 | once | CASSEEVGRNTEAFF | TGTGCCAGCAGTGAAGAGGTAGGCAGGAACACTGAAGCTTTCTTT
- | TRBJ1-1 | TRBV5-1 | - | CASTPGWAGTEAFF | TGCGCCAGCACCCCGGGGTGGGCCGGAACTGAAGCTTTCTTT
TRBD2 | TRBJ2-2 | TRBV10-3 | - | CAIKSGGAGTGELFF | TGTGCCATCAAGAGCGGGGGCGCGGGCACCGGGGAGCTGTTTTTT
- | TRBJ2-3 | TRBV5-1 | - | CASALSPAGTDTQYF | TGCGCCAGCGCTCTATCTCCCGCCGGCACAGATACGCAGTATTTT
- | TRBJ2-5 | TRBV30 | once | CAWTLRGETQYF | TGTGCCTGGACCCTAAGAGGAGAGACCCAGTACTTC
TRBD1 | TRBJ1-1 | TRBV7-8 | - | CASSLYRGDTEAFF | TGTGCCAGCAGCCTCTACAGGGGGGACACTGAAGCTTTCTTT